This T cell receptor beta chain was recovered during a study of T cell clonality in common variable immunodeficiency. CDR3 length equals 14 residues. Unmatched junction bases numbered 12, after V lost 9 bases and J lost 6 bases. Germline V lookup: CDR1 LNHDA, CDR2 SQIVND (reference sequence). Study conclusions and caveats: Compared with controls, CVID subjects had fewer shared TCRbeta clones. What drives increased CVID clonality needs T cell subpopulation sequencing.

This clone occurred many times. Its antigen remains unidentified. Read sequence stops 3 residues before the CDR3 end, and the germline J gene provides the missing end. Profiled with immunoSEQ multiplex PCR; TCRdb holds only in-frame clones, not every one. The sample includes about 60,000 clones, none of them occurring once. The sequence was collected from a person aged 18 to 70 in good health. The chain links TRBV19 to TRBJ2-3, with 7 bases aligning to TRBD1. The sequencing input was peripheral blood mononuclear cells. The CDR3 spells CASQDRVRADTQYF. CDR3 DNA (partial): TGTGCCAGCCAAGACAGGGTTCGGGCGGATACG.